This record looks at one TCR beta chain sequence and its context. Antigen unknown. The CDR3 loop spans 14 amino acids. CDR1 is MNHEY and CDR2 is SMNVEV in the germline V gene (reference sequence). Trimming stripped 5 bases from V and 2 bases from J, with 13 bases between. These data are taken from a study of cytomegalovirus exposure and HLA in healthy donors. Study-wide background: Earlier results showed approximately 110 million unique TCR beta sequences derived from 150 million to 200 million T cells.

Overall study results and limits: A later analysis, which compared TCR beta chains of equal frequency, found the HLA-associated ones more clonally expanded. In a later analysis, CMV-associated beta chains were mostly HLA-associated, it appeared. Later analysis associated a missense DCLRE1C variant with TCR beta V- and J-gene trimming.

Use of 60 Vbeta and 13 Jbeta primers characterized the PCR. The data were produced by immunoSEQ multiplex PCR, yet TCRdb's version contains in-frame clones alone and is incomplete. This sample yields 150,000 to 200,000 clones, of which around three quarters are seen a single time; roughly 1.6% belongs to the top ten. The specimen sequenced was PBMCs. The chain carries TRBV27 and TRBJ2-7, with D possibly matching TRBD2 (6 bases). The source is a man aged 35 to 55 in good health and CMV-seronegative. The CDR3 DNA follows: TGTGCCAGCAGTCCCGTCGGGGGTGCCTACGAGCAGTACTTC. Translation gives CASSPVGGAYEQYF.